This TCR beta chain emerged from a study of OX40 agonist ivuxolimab in advanced cancers. The overall study: Averaging roughly 60 years in age, with a range of about 20 to 90, the cohort was 65% to 90% male.

The protocol was immunoSEQ multiplex PCR, while the TCRdb copy is restricted to in-frame clones and leaves out a portion. Found here are over 35,000 clones, roughly nine tenths of them singletons; the top ten hold under 5.5%. The CDR3 loop spans 13 amino acids. The V gene lost 0 bases and the J gene lost 7 bases, with 9 bases spanning the gap. Germline-derived CDR1 and CDR2 are SGHTA and FQGNSA. Patients had blood sampled at baseline and again on cycle 4 day 1 and cycle 7 day 1. This chain links TRBV7-2 with TRBJ1-2, with TRBD1 as a possible D gene (5 bases). The clonotype was recovered from an adult with an advanced solid tumor such as melanoma, head and neck, liver or kidney cancer. The specimen comprised CD4+ or CD8+ T cells sorted from blood, sampled in a trial of the OX40 agonist ivuxolimab. This CDR3 reads CASSLAGAGGYTF. The CDR3, as DNA: TGTGCCAGCAGCTTAGCTGGGGCGGGTGGCTACACCTTC. The full variable domain, with the rest looked up from reference TRBV7-2 and TRBJ1-2, is GAGVSQSPSNKVTEKGKDVELRCDPISGHTALYWYRQSLGQGLEFLIYFQGNSAPDKSGLPSDRFSAERTGGSVSTLTIQRTQQEDSAVYLCASSLAGAGGYTFGSGTRLTVV.